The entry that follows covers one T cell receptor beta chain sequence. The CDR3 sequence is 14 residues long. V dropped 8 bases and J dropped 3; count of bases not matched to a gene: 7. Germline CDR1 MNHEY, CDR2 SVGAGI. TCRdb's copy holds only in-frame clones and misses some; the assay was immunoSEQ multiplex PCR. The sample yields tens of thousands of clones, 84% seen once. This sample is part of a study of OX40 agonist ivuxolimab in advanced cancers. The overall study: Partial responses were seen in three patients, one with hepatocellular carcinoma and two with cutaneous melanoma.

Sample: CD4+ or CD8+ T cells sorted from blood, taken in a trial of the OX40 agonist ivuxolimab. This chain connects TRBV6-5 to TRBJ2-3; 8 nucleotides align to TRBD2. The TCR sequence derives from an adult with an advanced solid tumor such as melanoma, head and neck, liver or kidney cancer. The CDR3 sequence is CASGGTSLTDTQYF. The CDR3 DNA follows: TGTGCCAGCGGTGGGACTAGTCTGACAGATACGCAGTATTTT.